A selection of T cell receptor beta chains follows, all from one sample in a study of tumor and adjacent non-tumor tissue in lung cancer. TCRdb independently ran MiXCR on the multiplex PCR reads; one entry per CDR3 protein. The sample shows fewer than 100,000 distinct CDR3 sequences, 65% to 80% of them seen only once. Sequenced input: distant non-tumor lung tissue. These receptors were collected from a woman in her 50s with non-small cell lung cancer. CDR3s include the opening cysteine and the closing phenylalanine or tryptophan. D genes are given only for firm matches. Expanded clones are given a class, and other clones once, few, many or no size at all.

size: .; D: .; V: TRBV6-2/TRBV6-3; J: TRBJ1-1; CDR3: CASTRSGETEAFF; DNA: TGTGCCAGCACTCGATCAGGGGAAACTGAAGCTTTCTTT
size: .; D: .; V: TRBV5-1; J: TRBJ2-5; CDR3: CASHMGKETQYF; DNA: TGCGCCAGCCACATGGGGAAGGAGACCCAGTACTTC
size: few; D: .; V: TRBV6-1; J: TRBJ1-1; CDR3: CASRDIQGTDTEALF; DNA: TGTGCCAGCAGGGATATACAGGGAACGGACACTGAAGCTTTATTT
size: many; D: .; V: TRBV20-1; J: TRBJ2-2; CDR3: CSAKRTRTGELFF; DNA: TGCAGTGCTAAGAGGACCCGCACCGGGGAGCTGTTTTTT
size: .; D: .; V: TRBV11-2; J: TRBJ2-5; CDR3: CASSLDVDGSETQYF; DNA: TGTGCCAGCAGCTTAGATGTTGACGGGAGCGAGACCCAGTACTTC
size: .; D: .; V: TRBV29-1; J: TRBJ1-4; CDR3: CSVDATRQSREKLFF; DNA: TGCAGCGTTGACGCCACTAGGCAGAGCCGTGAAAAACTGTTTTTT
size: .; D: TRBD2; V: TRBV4-2; J: TRBJ2-1; CDR3: CASTQEAGDPYNEQFF; DNA: TGTGCAAGCACCCAAGAGGCGGGAGACCCCTACAATGAGCAGTTCTTC
size: .; D: .; V: TRBV5-1; J: TRBJ2-1; CDR3: CASRGGDYFTSSYNEQFF; DNA: TGCGCCAGCAGAGGGGGGGACTACTTCACTAGTTCCTACAATGAGCAGTTCTTC
size: .; D: .; V: TRBV9; J: TRBJ2-7; CDR3: CASSVGTISYEQYF; DNA: TGTGCCAGCAGCGTAGGGACTATCTCCTACGAGCAGTACTTC
size: .; D: .; V: TRBV29-1; J: TRBJ2-7; CDR3: CNVEGGHRLEQYF; DNA: TGCAACGTTGAAGGAGGTCATCGGTTGGAGCAGTACTTC
size: .; D: .; V: TRBV28; J: TRBJ2-3; CDR3: CASSPRARTGTDTQYF; DNA: TGTGCCAGCAGTCCCCGAGCAAGGACTGGCACAGATACGCAGTATTTT
size: once; D: TRBD1; V: TRBV4-1; J: TRBJ2-4; CDR3: CASSQRARGTGRNIQYF; DNA: TGCGCCAGCAGCCAACGCGCCCGGGGGACAGGTAGGAACATTCAGTACTTC
size: many; D: TRBD1; V: TRBV20-1; J: TRBJ1-2; CDR3: CSAERTGRYGYTF; DNA: TGCAGTGCCGAAAGGACAGGACGCTATGGCTACACCTTC
size: .; D: TRBD2; V: TRBV25-1; J: TRBJ2-5; CDR3: CASNGTSGGAETQYF; DNA: TGTGCCAGCAACGGGACTAGCGGGGGCGCCGAGACCCAGTACTTC
size: .; D: .; V: TRBV6-2/TRBV6-3; J: TRBJ2-3; CDR3: CASLALGGGVTDTQYF; DNA: TGTGCCAGCTTGGCTTTAGGAGGGGGGGTCACAGATACGCAGTATTTT
size: .; D: TRBD1; V: TRBV4-2; J: TRBJ2-7; CDR3: CANSIGGSYEQYF; DNA: TGCGCCAACAGTATAGGGGGCTCCTACGAGCAATACTTC
size: .; D: TRBD1; V: TRBV29-1; J: TRBJ1-1; CDR3: CIVERGRDRDTEAFF; DNA: TGCATCGTTGAGAGGGGGCGGGACAGAGACACTGAAGCTTTCTTT
size: .; D: .; V: TRBV10-1; J: TRBJ2-3; CDR3: CVRSEAGTDTQYF; DNA: TGCGTCAGGAGCGAGGCGGGCACAGATACGCAGTATTTT
size: many; D: TRBD2; V: TRBV20-1; J: TRBJ2-7; CDR3: CSARSPGLAGGPYEQYF; DNA: TGCAGTGCTAGATCACCGGGACTAGCGGGAGGGCCCTACGAGCAGTACTTC
size: .; D: .; V: TRBV6-6; J: TRBJ2-3; CDR3: CVNTEDNTTDTQYF; DNA: TGTGTCAACACCGAAGACAATACGACAGATACGCAGTATTTT
size: .; D: .; V: TRBV5-1; J: TRBJ2-7; CDR3: CASSRSGRWIYEQCF; DNA: TGCGCCAGCAGCAGATCAGGGAGATGGATATACGAGCAGTGCTTC
size: once; D: .; V: TRBV20-1; J: TRBJ2-2; CDR3: CSAGDNTGELFF; DNA: TGCAGTGCTGGAGATAACACCGGGGAACTGTTTTTT
size: .; D: TRBD1; V: TRBV2; J: TRBJ2-3; CDR3: CASSRDRADAQYF; DNA: TGTGCCAGCAGTAGAGACAGGGCAGATGCACAGTATTTT
size: many; D: .; V: TRBV6-1; J: TRBJ2-7; CDR3: CASSEFGSLPSEQYF; DNA: TGTGCCAGCAGTGAATTTGGATCTCTACCCTCCGAGCAGTACTTC
size: .; D: TRBD2; V: TRBV10-3; J: TRBJ2-2; CDR3: CAIPSGLAVNTGELFF; DNA: TGTGCCATTCCTTCCGGACTAGCTGTAAACACCGGGGAGCTGTTTTTT
size: medium-sized; D: TRBD2; V: TRBV5-1; J: TRBJ2-1; CDR3: CASSPNSGIESYNEQFF; DNA: TGCGCCAGCAGCCCAAATAGCGGGATCGAATCCTACAATGAGCAGTTCTTC
size: .; D: TRBD1; V: TRBV11-2; J: TRBJ1-6; CDR3: CASFRTGESPLRF; DNA: TGTGCCAGCTTTCGGACAGGGGAATCACCCCTCCGCTTT
size: .; D: TRBD2; V: TRBV6-6; J: TRBJ2-7; CDR3: CASQTRPAGIYEQYF; DNA: TGTGCCAGCCAAACCCGACCAGCGGGAATATACGAGCAGTACTTC
size: .; D: .; V: TRBV12-3/TRBV12-4; J: TRBJ1-5; CDR3: CVGSLTTGGQPQHF; DNA: TGTGTCGGCAGCCTGACAACCGGGGGTCAGCCCCAGCATTTT
size: .; D: .; V: TRBV11-2; J: TRBJ2-1; CDR3: CVSSFIHF; DNA: TGTGTCAGCAGCTTCATTCATTTC
size: .; D: .; V: TRBV29-1; J: TRBJ1-1; CDR3: CSAHIPIGVEAFF; DNA: TGCAGCGCCCACATCCCCATAGGAGTCGAAGCTTTCTTT
size: .; D: .; V: TRBV6-6; J: TRBJ2-5; CDR3: CASCPPDPTGGTQYF; DNA: TGTGCCAGCTGTCCCCCGGACCCAACTGGGGGGACCCAGTACTTC
size: .; D: .; V: TRBV12-3/TRBV12-4; J: TRBJ1-5; CDR3: CAINSRGKRSGYHPQHF; DNA: TGTGCCATCAATTCGAGGGGAAAGAGGAGCGGTTATCACCCCCAGCATTTT
size: .; D: .; V: TRBV6-5; J: TRBJ2-1; CDR3: CASRETGGYNDQIF; DNA: TGTGCCAGCAGGGAGACAGGAGGGTACAATGATCAGATCTTC
size: once; D: TRBD1; V: TRBV6-5; J: TRBJ1-4; CDR3: CASSHLNPGGTNEKPFF; DNA: TGTGCGAGCAGCCATCTTAATCCAGGGGGCACTAATGAAAAACCGTTTTTT
size: .; D: .; V: TRBV6-5; J: TRBJ2-7; CDR3: CVSSKPGTPPYEQYF; DNA: TGTGTCAGCAGTAAGCCTGGGACACCACCCTACGAGCAGTACTTC
size: .; D: .; V: TRBV11-2; J: TRBJ1-1; CDR3: CASSLEPWANNETFF; DNA: TGTGCCAGCAGCTTAGAGCCGTGGGCGAACAATGAAACTTTCTTT
size: .; D: .; V: TRBV12-3/TRBV12-4; J: TRBJ2-4; CDR3: CVSTGDWLGKNIQYF; DNA: TGTGTCAGCACCGGGGATTGGCTGGGCAAAAACATTCAGTACTTC
size: .; D: .; V: TRBV5-5; J: TRBJ2-3; CDR3: CTSSSGQKSTDTQYF; DNA: TGTACCAGCAGCTCCGGACAGAAAAGCACAGATACGCAGTATTTT
size: .; D: .; V: TRBV6-5; J: TRBJ2-7; CDR3: CASSSQTSYEQYF; DNA: TGTGCCAGCAGTAGCCAGACGTCCTATGAGCAGTACTTC
size: .; D: TRBD1; V: TRBV29-1; J: TRBJ2-2; CDR3: CSVETGGTGHLGLFF; DNA: TGCAGCGTTGAAACTGGCGGGACAGGGCATTTAGGGCTGTTTTTT
size: .; D: .; V: TRBV12-3/TRBV12-4; J: TRBJ2-1; CDR3: CVSSSPGRGYNEQFF; DNA: TGTGTCAGTAGTTCCCCGGGACGGGGATATAATGAGCAGTTCTTC
size: .; D: .; V: TRBV4-1; J: TRBJ1-2; CDR3: CTSSQTGNLYGYTF; DNA: TGCACCAGCAGCCAAACGGGGAACCTCTATGGCTACACCTTC
size: .; D: .; V: TRBV29-1; J: TRBJ1-6; CDR3: CSLGRTNSPLHF; DNA: TGCAGCTTGGGACGCACTAACTCACCCCTCCACTTT
size: .; D: .; V: TRBV11-2; J: TRBJ2-2; CDR3: CPSNFGNTGELFF; DNA: TGTCCCAGCAACTTCGGGAACACCGGGGAGCTGTTTTTT
size: .; D: .; V: TRBV4-1; J: TRBJ2-7; CDR3: CASSQIWGVSCYDQYF; DNA: TGCGCCAGCAGCCAAATCTGGGGCGTTAGCTGCTACGACCAGTACTTC
size: many; D: TRBD1; V: TRBV4-2; J: TRBJ2-7; CDR3: CASSQGTGSNEQYF; DNA: TGTGCCAGCAGCCAGGGGACAGGGAGCAACGAGCAGTACTTC
size: many; D: TRBD1; V: TRBV5-1; J: TRBJ1-5; CDR3: CASSLAGRGTNQPQHF; DNA: TGCGCCAGCAGCTTGGCAGGCAGGGGGACTAATCAGCCCCAGCATTTT
size: .; D: .; V: TRBV11-3; J: TRBJ2-7; CDR3: CASSPLEGLGCGQYF; DNA: TGTGCCAGCAGCCCCCTTGAAGGTTTGGGGTGCGGACAGTACTTC
size: .; D: TRBD2; V: TRBV29-1; J: TRBJ2-2; CDR3: CSIEAPSGRAPGELFF; DNA: TGCAGCATTGAAGCCCCTAGCGGGAGGGCCCCCGGGGAACTGTTTTTT
size: .; D: .; V: TRBV4-2; J: TRBJ2-3; CDR3: CASNQGEVVTQYF; DNA: TGTGCCAGCAACCAAGGGGAGGTAGTTACGCAGTATTTT
size: .; D: .; V: TRBV29-1; J: TRBJ2-7; CDR3: CSVVRGRSSYEQYF; DNA: TGCAGCGTGGTTCGGGGCAGGAGCTCCTACGAGCAGTACTTC
size: .; D: .; V: TRBV29-1; J: TRBJ2-7; CDR3: CSVMVPTGHPYEQYF; DNA: TGCAGCGTTATGGTCCCGACGGGACACCCCTATGAGCAGTACTTC
size: many; D: .; V: TRBV14; J: TRBJ2-5; CDR3: CASSQDYPQETQYF; DNA: TGTGCCAGCAGCCAAGATTATCCGCAAGAGACCCAGTACTTC
size: .; D: TRBD2; V: TRBV11-1; J: TRBJ2-7; CDR3: CASSPGLAPIPYEQYF; DNA: TGCGCCAGCAGCCCCGGACTAGCGCCGATCCCCTATGAGCAGTACTTC
size: few; D: TRBD1; V: TRBV30; J: TRBJ2-2; CDR3: CAWRTGVRAGELFF; DNA: TGTGCCTGGAGGACAGGGGTTCGAGCGGGGGAGCTGTTTTTT
size: .; D: .; V: TRBV10-3; J: TRBJ2-3; CDR3: CAINGGQSEDTQYF; DNA: TGTGCCATCAATGGTGGACAGTCGGAGGATACGCAGTATTTT
size: .; D: TRBD2; V: TRBV12-3/TRBV12-4; J: TRBJ2-5; CDR3: CVSSRTSGQETHYF; DNA: TGTGTCAGCAGTCGGACTAGCGGGCAAGAGACCCACTACTTC
size: .; D: .; V: TRBV5-6; J: TRBJ2-1; CDR3: CASSFLIAAFSHNEQFF; DNA: TGTGCTAGCAGCTTTTTAATAGCGGCCTTCTCCCACAATGAGCAGTTCTTC